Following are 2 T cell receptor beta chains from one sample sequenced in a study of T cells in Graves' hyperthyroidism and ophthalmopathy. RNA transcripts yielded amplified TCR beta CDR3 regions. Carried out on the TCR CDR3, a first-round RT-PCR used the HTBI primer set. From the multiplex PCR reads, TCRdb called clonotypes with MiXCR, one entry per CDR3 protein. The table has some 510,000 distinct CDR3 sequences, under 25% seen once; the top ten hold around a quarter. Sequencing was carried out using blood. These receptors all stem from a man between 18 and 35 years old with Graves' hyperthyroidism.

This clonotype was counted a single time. The CDR3 is CASSVPVRGTVFSGNTIYF. CDR3 in DNA: TGTGCCAGCAGCGTACCGGTGCGGGGGACCGTCTTCTCTGGAAACACCATATATTTT. The chain combines TRBV11-1 with TRBJ1-3, with a weak D call TRBD1 (5 bases). This CDR3 has 19 amino acids. CDR1 is SGHAT and CDR2 is FQDESV in the germline V gene (reference sequence). The V and J ends lost 5 bases and 0 bases respectively, with 23 bases between them.

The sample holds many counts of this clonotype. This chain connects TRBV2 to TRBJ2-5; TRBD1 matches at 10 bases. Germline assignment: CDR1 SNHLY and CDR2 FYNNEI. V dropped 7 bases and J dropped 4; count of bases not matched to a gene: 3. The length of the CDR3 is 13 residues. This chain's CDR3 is CASNGQGGETQYF. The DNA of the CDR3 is TGTGCCAGCAACGGACAGGGGGGAGAGACCCAGTACTTC.